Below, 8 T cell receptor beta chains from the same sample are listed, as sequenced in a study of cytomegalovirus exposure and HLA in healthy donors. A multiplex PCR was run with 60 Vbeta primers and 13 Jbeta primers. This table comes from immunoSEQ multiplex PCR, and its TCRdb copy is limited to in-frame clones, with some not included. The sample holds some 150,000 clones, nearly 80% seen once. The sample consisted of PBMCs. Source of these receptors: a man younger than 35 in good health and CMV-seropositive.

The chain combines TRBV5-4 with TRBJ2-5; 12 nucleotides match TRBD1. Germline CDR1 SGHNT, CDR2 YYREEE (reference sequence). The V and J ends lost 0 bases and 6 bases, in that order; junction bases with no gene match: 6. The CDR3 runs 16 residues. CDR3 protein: CASSLAGTGGRKTQYF. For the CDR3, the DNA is TGTGCCAGCAGCTTGGCCGGGACAGGGGGCAGAAAGACCCAGTACTTC.

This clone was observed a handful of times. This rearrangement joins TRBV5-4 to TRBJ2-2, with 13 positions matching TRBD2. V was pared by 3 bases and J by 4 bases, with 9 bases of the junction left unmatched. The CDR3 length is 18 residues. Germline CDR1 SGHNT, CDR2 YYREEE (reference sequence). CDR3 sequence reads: CASSSGLAGAASTGELFF. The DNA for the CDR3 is TGTGCCAGCAGCTCCGGACTAGCGGGAGCGGCCAGCACCGGGGAGCTGTTTTTT.

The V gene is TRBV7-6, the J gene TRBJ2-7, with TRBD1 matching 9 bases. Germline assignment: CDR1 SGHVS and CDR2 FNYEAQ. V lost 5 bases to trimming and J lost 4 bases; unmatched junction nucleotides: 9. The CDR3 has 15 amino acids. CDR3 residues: CASSVTDRGGYEQYF. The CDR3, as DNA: TGTGCCAGCAGCGTCACGGACAGGGGAGGATACGAGCAGTACTTC.

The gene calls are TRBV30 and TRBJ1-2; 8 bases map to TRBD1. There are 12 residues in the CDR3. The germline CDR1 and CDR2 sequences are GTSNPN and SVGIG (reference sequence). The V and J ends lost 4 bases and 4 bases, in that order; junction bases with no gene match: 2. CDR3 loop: CAWTQGGYGYTF. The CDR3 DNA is TGTGCCTGGACACAGGGGGGCTATGGCTACACCTTC. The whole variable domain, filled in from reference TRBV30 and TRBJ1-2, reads SQTIHQWPATLVQPVGSPLSLECTVEGTSNPNLYWYRQAAGRGLQLLFYSVGIGQISSEVPQNLSASRPQDRQFILSSKKLLLSDSGFYLCAWTQGGYGYTFGSGTRLTVV.

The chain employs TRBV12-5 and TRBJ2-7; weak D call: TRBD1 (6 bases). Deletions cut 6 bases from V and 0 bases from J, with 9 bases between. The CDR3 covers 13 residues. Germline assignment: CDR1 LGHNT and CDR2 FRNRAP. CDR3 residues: CASGRTASYEQYF. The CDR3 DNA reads TGTGCTAGTGGGAGGACAGCCTCCTACGAGCAGTACTTC.

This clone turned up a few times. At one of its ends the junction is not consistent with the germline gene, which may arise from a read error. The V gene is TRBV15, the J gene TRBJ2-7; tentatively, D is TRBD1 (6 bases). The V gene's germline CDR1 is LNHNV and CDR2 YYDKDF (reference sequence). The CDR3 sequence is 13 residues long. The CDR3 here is CATSRDLSTGQSF. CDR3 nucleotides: TGTGCCACCAGCAGAGATCTTTCGACAGGACAGAGCTTC. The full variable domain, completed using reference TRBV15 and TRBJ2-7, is DAMVIQNPRYQVTQFGKPVTLSCSQTLNHNVMYWYQQKSSQAPKLLFHYYDKDFNNEADTPDNFQSRRPNTSFCFLDIRSPGLGDTAMYLCATSRDLSTGQSFGPGTRLTVT.

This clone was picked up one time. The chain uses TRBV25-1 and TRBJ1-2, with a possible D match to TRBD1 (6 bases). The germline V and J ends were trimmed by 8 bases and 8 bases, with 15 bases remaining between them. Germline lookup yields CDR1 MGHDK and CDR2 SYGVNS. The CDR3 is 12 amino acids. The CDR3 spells CASWGGLGGYTF. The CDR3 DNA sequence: TGTGCCAGCTGGGGGGGGCTTGGGGGCTACACCTTC.

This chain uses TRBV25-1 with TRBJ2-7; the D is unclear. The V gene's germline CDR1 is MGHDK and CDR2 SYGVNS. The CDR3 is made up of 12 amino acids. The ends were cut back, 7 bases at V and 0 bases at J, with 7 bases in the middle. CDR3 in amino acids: CASNGNSYEQYF. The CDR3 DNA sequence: TGTGCCAGCAACGGTAACTCCTACGAGCAGTACTTC.